This is a list of T cell receptor beta chains from one sample in a study of blood T cell repertoires in COVID-19. Sequenced by immunoSEQ multiplex PCR; TCRdb stores in-frame clones only, minus some. The data show under 350,000 clones, roughly 90% seen once. The sample comprised PBMCs or T cells enriched from blood (not recorded which). The receptors come from a man aged 60 to 69 who had recovered from COVID-19. The CDR3 runs from the conserved cysteine through the conserved F or W. The order of the fields is CDR3 protein, CDR3 DNA, J gene, V gene, clone size, D gene. A D gene is named only where the DNA matches it firmly. Part of the rows lack a size; the others show once, few, many or a class for expanded clones.

CDR3aa: CASSPDPGGYSGNTIYF
CDR3nt: TGTGCCAGCAGCCCTGATCCAGGGGGCTACTCTGGAAACACCATATATTTT
j_gene: TRBJ1-3
v_gene: TRBV5-6
abundance: NA
d_gene: TRBD1

CDR3aa: CASSSPLGGLSPLHF
CDR3nt: TGTGCCAGCAGTTCTCCGTTAGGGGGCCTATCACCCCTCCACTTT
j_gene: TRBJ1-6
v_gene: TRBV27
abundance: NA
d_gene: TRBD1

CDR3aa: CASRGLYEQFF
CDR3nt: TGTGCCAGCAGAGGACTTTATGAGCAGTTCTTC
j_gene: TRBJ2-1
v_gene: TRBV3-1/TRBV3-2
abundance: NA
d_gene: NA

CDR3aa: CASSLAPTGSPLHF
CDR3nt: TGTGCCAGCAGCTTAGCCCCAACGGGTTCACCCCTCCACTTT
j_gene: TRBJ1-6
v_gene: TRBV7-9
abundance: NA
d_gene: NA

CDR3aa: CATSVEQGFTEAFF
CDR3nt: TGTGCCACCAGCGTTGAACAGGGATTCACTGAAGCTTTCTTT
j_gene: TRBJ1-1
v_gene: TRBV15
abundance: NA
d_gene: NA

CDR3aa: CASSQTGGYDFEQFF
CDR3nt: TGTGCCAGTAGCCAAACAGGGGGCTATGACTTTGAGCAGTTCTTC
j_gene: TRBJ2-1
v_gene: TRBV19
abundance: NA
d_gene: TRBD1

CDR3aa: CATQGPSTGSYYGYTF
CDR3nt: TGTGCCACTCAAGGCCCATCGACAGGGTCTTACTATGGCTACACCTTC
j_gene: TRBJ1-2
v_gene: TRBV19
abundance: NA
d_gene: TRBD1

CDR3aa: CASSWEWRSEAFF
CDR3nt: TGTGCCAGCAGCTGGGAGTGGCGTTCTGAAGCTTTCTTT
j_gene: TRBJ1-1
v_gene: TRBV7-2
abundance: few
d_gene: NA

CDR3aa: CASSSHQGASTDTQYF
CDR3nt: TGTGCCAGCAGCAGCCACCAGGGGGCGAGCACAGATACGCAGTATTTT
j_gene: TRBJ2-3
v_gene: TRBV2
abundance: NA
d_gene: TRBD1

CDR3aa: CAWSLRDKQTGELFF
CDR3nt: TGTGCCTGGAGTCTGAGAGACAAACAGACCGGGGAGCTGTTTTTT
j_gene: TRBJ2-2
v_gene: TRBV30
abundance: once
d_gene: NA

CDR3aa: CASSHLGVGEKLFF
CDR3nt: TGCGCCAGCAGCCATCTAGGGGTGGGTGAAAAACTGTTTTTT
j_gene: TRBJ1-4
v_gene: TRBV4-1
abundance: NA
d_gene: NA

CDR3aa: CASSTTSGKTDTQYF
CDR3nt: TGTGCCAGCAGTACAACTAGCGGGAAGACAGATACGCAGTATTTT
j_gene: TRBJ2-3
v_gene: TRBV6-2/TRBV6-3
abundance: NA
d_gene: TRBD2

CDR3aa: CASSRTGGATGELFF
CDR3nt: TGTGCCAGTAGTCGAACAGGGGGCGCGACCGGGGAGCTGTTTTTT
j_gene: TRBJ2-2
v_gene: TRBV19
abundance: NA
d_gene: TRBD1

CDR3aa: CASSLRAGGGQETQYF
CDR3nt: TGTGCCAGCAGCTTAAGGGCAGGGGGAGGCCAAGAGACCCAGTACTTC
j_gene: TRBJ2-5
v_gene: TRBV7-9
abundance: NA
d_gene: NA

CDR3aa: CASSLKDRGRTGELFF
CDR3nt: TGTGCCAGCAGCTTAAAAGACAGGGGGCGAACCGGGGAGCTGTTTTTT
j_gene: TRBJ2-2
v_gene: TRBV7-3
abundance: NA
d_gene: TRBD1

CDR3aa: CASSLEGVGTEAFF
CDR3nt: TGCGCCAGCAGCTTGGAGGGGGTGGGAACTGAAGCTTTCTTT
j_gene: TRBJ1-1
v_gene: TRBV5-1
abundance: NA
d_gene: NA

CDR3aa: CSAITGTSGSGGNEQFF
CDR3nt: TGCAGCGCCATAACCGGGACTAGCGGGAGTGGGGGGAATGAGCAGTTCTTC
j_gene: TRBJ2-1
v_gene: TRBV29-1
abundance: NA
d_gene: TRBD2

CDR3aa: CASSPGQGNTEAFF
CDR3nt: TGTGCCAGCAGCCCAGGACAGGGAAACACTGAAGCTTTCTTT
j_gene: TRBJ1-1
v_gene: TRBV3-1/TRBV3-2
abundance: NA
d_gene: TRBD1

CDR3aa: CASSQGRNTEAFF
CDR3nt: TGCGCCAGCAGTCAGGGGAGGAACACTGAAGCTTTCTTT
j_gene: TRBJ1-1
v_gene: TRBV5-1
abundance: NA
d_gene: NA

CDR3aa: CASRDRIQETQYF
CDR3nt: TGTGCCAGCAGGGACAGGATCCAAGAGACCCAGTACTTC
j_gene: TRBJ2-5
v_gene: TRBV2
abundance: NA
d_gene: TRBD1

CDR3aa: CSVGAGEGETQYF
CDR3nt: TGCAGCGTCGGAGCGGGAGAGGGAGAGACCCAGTACTTC
j_gene: TRBJ2-5
v_gene: TRBV29-1
abundance: NA
d_gene: TRBD2

CDR3aa: CASSSRPQATGELFF
CDR3nt: TGTGCCAGCAGTTCCCGGCCACAGGCCACCGGGGAGCTGTTTTTT
j_gene: TRBJ2-2
v_gene: TRBV7-2
abundance: NA
d_gene: NA

CDR3aa: CATSRVGGGGYTF
CDR3nt: TGTGCCACCAGCAGAGTAGGGGGGGGCGGCTACACCTTC
j_gene: TRBJ1-2
v_gene: TRBV15
abundance: NA
d_gene: NA

CDR3aa: CASSLSNYGYTF
CDR3nt: TGTGCCAGCAGCCTCAGTAACTATGGCTACACCTTC
j_gene: TRBJ1-2
v_gene: TRBV9
abundance: NA
d_gene: NA

CDR3aa: CASSRRAIQGNTEAFF
CDR3nt: TGTGCCAGCAGCCGCCGGGCTATACAGGGGAACACTGAAGCTTTCTTT
j_gene: TRBJ1-1
v_gene: TRBV13
abundance: NA
d_gene: NA

CDR3aa: CAINPTGMSYNEQFF
CDR3nt: TGTGCCATCAACCCAACAGGGATGTCCTACAATGAGCAGTTCTTC
j_gene: TRBJ2-1
v_gene: TRBV10-3
abundance: NA
d_gene: NA

CDR3aa: CATGGLPTGELFF
CDR3nt: TGTGCCACCGGGGGACTCCCCACCGGGGAGCTGTTTTTT
j_gene: TRBJ2-2
v_gene: TRBV7-2
abundance: NA
d_gene: NA

CDR3aa: CASSSIVLASGRSSYEQYF
CDR3nt: TGTGCCAGCAGTTCTATCGTTCTAGCTAGCGGGAGATCCTCCTACGAGCAGTACTTC
j_gene: TRBJ2-7
v_gene: TRBV6-2/TRBV6-3
abundance: few
d_gene: TRBD2

CDR3aa: CASSYPQTGFVPQHF
CDR3nt: TGTGCCAGTAGTTACCCCCAGACAGGTTTTGTACCCCAGCATTTT
j_gene: TRBJ1-5
v_gene: TRBV19
abundance: NA
d_gene: NA

CDR3aa: CASSLEAGEQYF
CDR3nt: TGTGCCAGCAGCTTAGAAGCAGGCGAGCAGTACTTC
j_gene: TRBJ2-7
v_gene: TRBV7-2
abundance: few
d_gene: NA

CDR3aa: CASSQGLAGANVLTF
CDR3nt: TGTGCCAGCAGCCAGGGCCTGGCTGGGGCCAACGTCCTGACTTTC
j_gene: TRBJ2-6
v_gene: TRBV3-1/TRBV3-2
abundance: NA
d_gene: NA

CDR3aa: CSVGAPGSLTSGHYNEQFF
CDR3nt: TGCAGCGTTGGGGCCCCAGGTAGTTTGACTAGCGGGCACTACAATGAGCAGTTCTTC
j_gene: TRBJ2-1
v_gene: TRBV29-1
abundance: NA
d_gene: TRBD2

CDR3aa: CASSNRLETGELFF
CDR3nt: TGTGCCAGTAGCAACAGATTAGAAACCGGGGAGCTGTTTTTT
j_gene: TRBJ2-2
v_gene: TRBV9
abundance: NA
d_gene: NA

CDR3aa: CASSELAGGPTGELFF
CDR3nt: TGTGCCAGCAGCGAACTAGCGGGGGGGCCCACCGGGGAGCTGTTTTTT
j_gene: TRBJ2-2
v_gene: TRBV7-9
abundance: once
d_gene: TRBD2

CDR3aa: CAWSVQLRFGANYEKLFF
CDR3nt: TGTGCCTGGAGTGTGCAGTTGAGGTTTGGGGCCAACTACGAAAAACTGTTTTTT
j_gene: TRBJ1-4
v_gene: TRBV30
abundance: NA
d_gene: NA

CDR3aa: CASSYLTGGVGTGELFF
CDR3nt: TGTGCCAGCAGTTACTTGACAGGGGGCGTAGGGACCGGGGAGCTGTTTTTT
j_gene: TRBJ2-2
v_gene: TRBV6-2/TRBV6-3
abundance: NA
d_gene: TRBD1

CDR3aa: CASSLLREAFF
CDR3nt: TGTGCCAGCAGCCTACTCCGGGAAGCTTTCTTT
j_gene: TRBJ1-1
v_gene: TRBV7-2
abundance: NA
d_gene: NA